The 8 T cell receptor beta chains reported below all come from one sample, sequenced in a study of cytomegalovirus exposure and HLA in healthy donors. The study ran its PCR with 60 Vbeta and 13 Jbeta primers. Generated by immunoSEQ multiplex PCR, the TCRdb table keeps only in-frame clones and is missing some. The table lists 70,000 to 95,000 clones, 80% of them singletons. The specimen was PBMCs. The receptor source for this set is a man between 18 and 35 years old in good health and CMV-seronegative.

The J gene is TRBJ1-5, the V gene TRBV7-2, with D hard to call. Germline CDR1 reads SGHTA; CDR2 reads FQGNSA. CDR3 length equals 17 residues. V was shortened by 5 bases and J by 2 bases, with 19 bases between the two germline ends. The CDR3: CASSPGLWEVGNQPQHF. The CDR3 nucleotides read TGTGCCAGCAGCCCAGGTCTCTGGGAGGTTGGCAATCAGCCCCAGCATTTT.

In this sample, this clone turned up once. This chain uses TRBV29-1 with TRBJ2-2; 9 bases fit TRBD1. The CDR3 is made up of 15 amino acids. Germline V gene data show CDR1 as SQVTM and CDR2 as ANQGSEA. Trimming cost V 5 bases and J 6 bases; bases outside gene matches: 10. The CDR3 DNA is TGCAGCGTTAGCCCGGGACAGGGTTGGTCCGGGGAGCTGTTTTTT. It codes for CSVSPGQGWSGELFF.

This clone showed up just once. V gene TRBV6-1 combines with J gene TRBJ2-7; 8 bases align to TRBD1. The CDR3 sequence is 13 residues long. J gave up 6 bases and V 4 bases, and 5 bases lay outside the gene matches. Germline V CDR1 and CDR2: MNHNS, SASEGT. The CDR3 spells CASSVDRDGEQYF. CDR3 nucleotides: TGTGCCAGCAGTGTGGACAGGGATGGCGAGCAGTACTTC.

This sequence joins TRBV4-1 and TRBJ1-4, with a possible D match to TRBD1 (5 bases). Germline CDR1 reads MGHRA; CDR2 reads YSYEKL. CDR3 length: 15 amino acids. Between the trimmed V and J ends, which lost 5 bases and 2 bases, there was a span of 12 bases. The CDR3, as DNA: TGCGCCAGCAGCGTACCGGGGGGGACTAATGAAAAACTGTTTTTT. Its protein is CASSVPGGTNEKLFF.

The V call is TRBV15, the J call TRBJ2-7; 8 bases are a match to TRBD2. J was trimmed by 0 bases and V by 1 base; bases with no gene match: 2. Germline CDR1 and CDR2: LNHNV and YYDKDF (reference sequence). The CDR3 runs to 15 residues. CDR3 region: CATSRGGGSSYEQYF. CDR3 coding DNA: TGTGCCACCAGCAGAGGCGGGGGGAGCTCCTACGAGCAGTACTTC. Variable domain in full (rest from reference TRBV15 and TRBJ2-7): DAMVIQNPRYQVTQFGKPVTLSCSQTLNHNVMYWYQQKSSQAPKLLFHYYDKDFNNEADTPDNFQSRRPNTSFCFLDIRSPGLGDTAMYLCATSRGGGSSYEQYFGPGTRLTVT.

This clone was found once. The genes are TRBV30 and TRBJ1-2; TRBD1 aligns across 9 bases. V was pared by 2 bases and J by 7 bases, with 11 bases of the junction left unmatched. CDR1 and CDR2 from the germline V gene are GTSNPN and SVGIG (reference sequence). CDR3 size: 15 residues. DNA for the CDR3: TGTGCCTGGAGTAGGGACAGGGTGTTCCTCCGTGGCTACACCTTC. This translates into CAWSRDRVFLRGYTF.

The J gene is TRBJ1-2, the V gene TRBV6-6; TRBD1 is a possible D gene (5 bases). CDR1 MNHNY and CDR2 SVGAGI come from the germline V gene (reference sequence). This CDR3 spans 16 amino acids. V was shortened by 4 bases and J by 3 bases, with 18 bases between the two germline ends. This chain's CDR3 is CASSSTRLLGDYGYTF. DNA of the CDR3: TGTGCCAGCAGTTCGACGAGGCTCTTAGGGGACTATGGCTACACCTTC.

The CDR3 reads CASSLRGQYNEQFF. The CDR3 DNA reads as TGTGCCAGCAGCTTAAGAGGACAGTACAATGAGCAGTTCTTC. The chain joins TRBV7-3 to TRBJ2-1, with D perhaps matching TRBD1 (6 bases). The germline CDR1 and CDR2 sequences are SGHTA and FQGTGA. V gave up 1 base and J gave up 4 bases, with 8 bases separating them. This CDR3 has 14 amino acids.